Each of the 3 T cell receptor beta chains below was sequenced from the same sample in a study of T cell responses to AZD1222 COVID-19 vaccine. Assay: immunoSEQ multiplex PCR; the TCRdb copy retains only in-frame clones and omits some. The data hold about 120,000 clones, with 90% to 95% observed a single time. The sample consisted of peripheral blood, taken on day 0 of AZD1222 vaccination. These TCRs come from an adult in good health.

The chain carries TRBV19 and TRBJ1-5; D perhaps matches TRBD1 (5 bases). This CDR3 has 16 amino acids. From germline, CDR1 is LNHDA and CDR2 SQIVND (reference sequence). The V end lost 0 bases, the J end lost 2 bases, and 11 bases lay between the germline ends. CDR3 in amino acids: CASSIDHQGGNQPQHF. DNA of the CDR3: TGTGCCAGTAGTATAGATCACCAGGGAGGCAATCAGCCCCAGCATTTT.

The gene calls are TRBV3-1 (or the pseudogene TRBV3-2) and TRBJ2-1; possibly TRBD2 for D (6 bases). CDR3 length equals 12 residues. The germline gives CDR1 LGHDT, CDR2 YNNKEL (reference sequence). V shed 4 bases and J shed 9 bases, with 10 bases lying between them. Here the CDR3 DNA reads TGTGCCAGCAGCCTCCGAGCGGGTGAGCAGTTCTTC. The encoded protein is CASSLRAGEQFF.

The rearrangement links TRBV5-1 to TRBJ2-3, with D possibly TRBD2 on 5 matching bases. The CDR3 consists of 16 residues. V was trimmed by 0 bases and J by 0 bases, leaving 11 bases between them. Germline loops: CDR1 SGHRS, CDR2 YFSETQ. CDR3: CASSLGSGPSTDTQYF. The CDR3 DNA sequence: TGCGCCAGCAGCTTGGGAAGCGGACCTAGCACAGATACGCAGTATTTT.